One and the same sample provided the 10 T cell receptor beta chains below, sequenced in a study of Ad26.COV2.S vaccination and SARS-CoV-2 variants. Clones were read by immunoSEQ multiplex PCR, and TCRdb kept only the in-frame ones, dropping some. Found here are 300,000 to 350,000 clones, roughly nine tenths of them singletons; the top ten hold 4.5% to 5.5%. The treatment: some 20 received Ad26.COV2.S at low or high dose, single or two shots; several received placebo; per-sample allocation not given. Day 63 following the first vaccine or placebo injection was when the samples were taken. The sequencing used peripheral blood, collected in a trial of Ad26.COV2.S vaccine versus placebo. These receptors all stem from a person aged 18-65 years who received the Ad26.COV2.S COVID-19 vaccine or a placebo.

This sequence joins TRBV19 and TRBJ1-1; D is unresolved. Trimming left V 7 bases short and J 3 bases short, with 9 bases between. Germline CDR1 is LNHDA and CDR2 is SQIVND (reference sequence). The CDR3 extends over 12 amino acids. This CDR3 reads CASTSGYTEAFF. CDR3 sequence (DNA): TGTGCCAGTACGAGCGGCTACACTGAAGCTTTCTTT.

The chain recombines TRBV11-2 with TRBJ1-1, with a tentative D call TRBD1 (5 bases). The CDR3 contains 15 residues. From germline, CDR1 is SGHAT and CDR2 FQNNGV. V was trimmed by 0 bases and J by 0 bases, leaving 8 bases between them. DNA of the CDR3: TGTGCCAGCAGCTTAGAGGGGACGGTGAACACTGAAGCTTTCTTT. Translated, it gives CASSLEGTVNTEAFF.

The chain couples TRBV5-1 to TRBJ2-2; D is possibly TRBD2 (5 bases). Germline values: CDR1 SGHRS, CDR2 YFSETQ. The CDR3 is 13 amino acids. Trimming removed 5 bases from V and 2 bases from J, with 7 bases in between. Written as DNA, the CDR3 is TGCGCCAGCAGGACGGGAAACACCGGGGAGCTGTTTTTT. It specifies CASRTGNTGELFF.

This chain joins TRBV19 and TRBJ1-6, with D possibly matching TRBD1 (5 bases). V was trimmed by 7 bases and J by 9 bases, leaving 13 bases between them. Per the germline V gene, CDR1 is LNHDA and CDR2 is SQIVND (reference sequence). The CDR3 totals 13 residues. The CDR3 loop is CASNRQGGSPLHF. CDR3 nucleotide sequence: TGTGCCAGTAATCGGCAGGGCGGTTCACCCCTCCACTTT.

The chain has TRBV11-2 and TRBJ1-2, with 10 bases that match TRBD1. CDR1 is SGHAT and CDR2 is FQNNGV in the germline V gene. The CDR3 is 15 residues long. V lost 5 bases and J lost 2; bases outside the gene matches: 5. CDR3 region: CASSQPGQGNYGYTF. CDR3 in DNA: TGTGCCAGCAGCCAACCGGGACAGGGGAACTATGGCTACACCTTC.

This clone was detected once. The rearrangement joins TRBV11-2 to TRBJ2-5; D unclear. Trimming shortened V by 1 base and J by 7 bases, and 19 bases separated the two germline ends. Germline V gene data show CDR1 as SGHAT and CDR2 as FQNNGV. This CDR3 is built from 16 residues. CDR3 DNA: TGTGCCAGCAGCTTAGTGCTGTCCAGGCTCTGGGGGACCCAGTACTTC. It yields the protein CASSLVLSRLWGTQYF.

The CDR3 loop reads CASKFVDSPAYEQYV. CDR3 nucleotide sequence: TGTGCCAGCAAATTCGTGGACAGTCCAGCCTACGAGCAGTACGTC. The V and J genes are TRBV5-8 and TRBJ2-7; D is perhaps TRBD1 (6 bases). V was trimmed by 6 bases and J by 2 bases, leaving 18 bases between them. Germline V gives CDR1 SGHTS, CDR2 YDEGEE. The CDR3 loop spans 15 amino acids.

V and J are TRBV19 and TRBJ1-1, with D possibly being TRBD1 (5 bases). The V and J ends lost 6 bases and 11 bases respectively, with 19 bases between them. The CDR3 loop spans 13 amino acids. Germline V gives CDR1 LNHDA, CDR2 SQIVND (reference sequence). CDR3 residues: CASRSAGPEGAFF. CDR3 coding DNA: TGTGCCAGTAGGTCGGCCGGGCCGGAGGGGGCTTTCTTT. The full variable domain, its missing parts supplied by reference TRBV19 and TRBJ1-1, is DGGITQSPKYLFRKEGQNVTLSCEQNLNHDAMYWYRQDPGQGLRLIYYSQIVNDFQKGDIAEGYSVSREKKESFPLTVTSAQKNPTAFYLCASRSAGPEGAFFGQGTRLTVV.

The rearrangement uses TRBV6-2 or TRBV6-3 and TRBJ1-5; 7 bases map to TRBD1. The CDR3 covers 14 residues. Germline lookup yields CDR1 MNHEY and CDR2 SVGEGT. Trimming cost V 2 bases and J 3 bases; bases outside gene matches: 1. In nucleotides, the CDR3 is TGTGCCAGCAGTTACGACAGGGACAATCAGCCCCAGCATTTT. As protein: CASSYDRDNQPQHF.

The chain recombines TRBV11-2 with TRBJ1-2, with 9 positions matching TRBD1. Losses at the gene ends were 4 bases for V and 8 bases for J; bases not matched to a gene: 11. The V gene's germline CDR1 is SGHAT and CDR2 FQNNGV. The CDR3 runs to 15 residues. In DNA, the CDR3 is TGTGCCAGCAGCTCAATCCGGGACAGGGAAGGGGGCTACACCTTC. It specifies CASSSIRDREGGYTF.